Listed below are T cell receptor beta chains from one sample, sequenced in a study of blood T cell repertoires in COVID-19. Measured with immunoSEQ multiplex PCR; TCRdb has only the in-frame clones, and not every one. The data show about 97,000 clones, with around 80% seen just once and about 9.6% held by the top ten. The sample taken for sequencing was peripheral blood. Receptor source: a man aged 55 to 69 with active or convalescent COVID-19. Both conserved end residues are trimmed from each CDR3.

j_call,v_call,cdr3_aa
TRBJ2-4,TRBV10-3,AIPGGGRGTKNIQY
TRBJ2-5,TRBV2,ASNRGLQETQY
TRBJ1-5,TRBV6-5,ASRTGVNQPQH
TRBJ2-1,TRBV29-1,SVEPGTSGSYNEQF
TRBJ2-7,TRBV11-2,ASSLVTGSPFTYEQY
TRBJ2-7,TRBV5-1,ASSFGGTSGVTEQY
TRBJ2-2,TRBV9,ASSERNTGELF
TRBJ2-3,TRBV19,ASSSPGGITDTQY
TRBJ2-1,TRBV19,ASSTGAAKHNEQF
TRBJ2-3,TRBV14,ASSQITRTDTQY
TRBJ2-5,TRBV11-2,ASSSSLQETQY
TRBJ2-1,TRBV27,ATQGKASGRVYNEQF
TRBJ1-5,TRBV15,ATSRDRVRQPQH
TRBJ1-2,TRBV6-6,ASSFDRGNYGYT
TRBJ1-1,TRBV5-1,ASSLEKGAEAF
TRBJ1-2,TRBV12-3/TRBV12-4,ASSLGQGHGYT
TRBJ1-2,TRBV19,ASSFSTGGYGYT
TRBJ1-1,TRBV7-2,ASSLRTGGAF
TRBJ2-7,TRBV28,ASTLAPTPTYEQY
TRBJ2-5,TRBV20-1,SASLLAGGLGTQY
TRBJ1-4,TRBV5-1,ASSSGQGEKLF
TRBJ2-2,TRBV12-3/TRBV12-4,ASSERNTGELF
TRBJ2-1,TRBV5-1,ASSFAGPPMGEQF
TRBJ2-3,TRBV5-1,ASSLVSGASTDTQY
TRBJ1-1,TRBV6-6,ASIPQINTEAF
TRBJ2-3,TRBV7-2,ASSLTGGSVGDTQY
TRBJ2-7,TRBV5-1,ASRRDDRRTGGEQY
TRBJ2-1,TRBV6-5,ASSYSSYNEQF
TRBJ2-5,TRBV6-5,ASRVTGAETQY
TRBJ2-6,TRBV4-1,ASSQGSGVSGANVLT
TRBJ2-7,TRBV3-1/TRBV3-2,ASGVGGYEQY
TRBJ1-6,TRBV18,ASSPPDKPLLGLH
TRBJ2-1,TRBV12-3/TRBV12-4,ASIRTVDNEQF
TRBJ2-5,TRBV5-1,ASSLGQGRETQY
TRBJ1-2,TRBV18,ASSPSSGQGGLNYGYT
TRBJ1-5,TRBV4-1,ASSRGQGVSNQPQH
TRBJ2-3,TRBV20-1,SASPPSGRGDTQY
TRBJ2-1,TRBV5-1,ASSLFVGREQF
TRBJ2-2,TRBV24-1,ATSEGGARQNTGELF
TRBJ2-1,TRBV7-9,ASSLPPRLAGKGNEQF
TRBJ2-2,TRBV19,ASSIGHPTVTGELF
TRBJ2-1,TRBV7-2,ASSRDFSYNEQF
TRBJ2-1,TRBV18,ASSPLGLEEGNEQF
TRBJ1-5,TRBV18,ASSPGDSPQMSPQH
TRBJ2-1,TRBV14,ASSQDSGLAGGSSYNEQF
TRBJ2-3,TRBV7-9,ASSPPGLATSTDTQY
TRBJ2-5,TRBV7-2,ASSSSGRAGETQY
TRBJ2-7,TRBV2,ASSDSSGRVNEQY
TRBJ2-7,TRBV9,ASSVGVGGAYEQY
TRBJ1-1,TRBV18,ASVYRTGLTNTEAF
TRBJ1-5,TRBV28,ASSPLEFGAFFPQH
TRBJ2-2,TRBV19,ASSIFRGMDTGELF
TRBJ1-5,TRBV28,ASGVQGHQPQH